This TCR beta chain stems from a study of breast tumors, draining lymph nodes, adjacent tissues. Axillary draining lymph nodes of breast cancer patients supplied the node samples. Findings and limits, study-wide: Luminal-like breast cancer showed significantly higher tumor–nontumor repertoire similarity than basal-like. The data were judged consistent with most tumor T cells coming from lymph node and expanding in tumor.

Concerning this clonotype: Antigen: not known. The CDR3 ends on some other residue instead of the conserved phenylalanine or tryptophan, so this is likely a read error.

TCRdb itself ran the multiplex PCR reads through MiXCR, one entry per CDR3 protein. The sample yields fewer than 250,000 distinct CDR3 sequences, about 32% seen once. The CDR3 contains 19 residues. Looked up from germline, CDR1 is DFQATT and CDR2 is SNEGSKA (reference sequence). V was pared by 5 bases and J by 5 bases, with 22 bases of the junction left unmatched. Sequencing input: axillary lymph node tissue. This clonotype was sampled from a female donor with breast cancer. Some clones in this sample may be carry-over from other donors' samples. The chain employs TRBV20-1 and TRBJ1-4, with 8 bases that match TRBD1. The CDR3 DNA sequence: TGCAGTGCTGTGACAGCGAGGGGACAGGTGGATTGGCGGAATGAAAAACTGTTTTCT. This gives the protein CSAVTARGQVDWRNEKLFS.